The 24 T cell receptor beta chains below all came from one sample that was sequenced in a study of blood T cell repertoires in COVID-19. Data came from immunoSEQ multiplex PCR; TCRdb stores just in-frame clones and leaves some out. The sample holds under 250,000 clones, approximately 78% seen once. The sample consisted of peripheral blood. The receptors were sampled from a woman aged 40 to 55 with acute or convalescent COVID-19.

The chain uses TRBV15 and TRBJ1-1; D ambiguous. The V gene's germline CDR1 is LNHNV and CDR2 YYDKDF (reference sequence). The ends were cut back, 0 bases at V and 4 bases at J, with 6 bases in the middle. The CDR3 is 13 residues long. CDR3 coding DNA: TGTGCCACCAGCAGAGATCTGAGCACTGAAGCTTTCTTT. This codes for CATSRDLSTEAFF.

This chain joins TRBV3-1 (or the pseudogene TRBV3-2) and TRBJ2-5, with 7 bases fitting TRBD1. The length of the CDR3 is 16 residues. Germline CDR1 is LGHDT and CDR2 is YNNKEL (reference sequence). V shed 3 bases, J shed 2 bases, and the junction held 9 bases outside the gene matches. The CDR3 spells CASSHAWTGSQETQYF. In DNA, the CDR3 is TGTGCCAGCAGCCACGCATGGACAGGCAGTCAAGAGACCCAGTACTTC.

The gene calls are TRBV5-6 and TRBJ2-7, with no clear D. The length of the CDR3 is 15 residues. Per germline, CDR1 SGHDT and CDR2 YYEEEE. The V end lost 4 bases, the J end lost 2 bases, and 16 bases lay between the germline ends. The CDR3 DNA reads as TGTGCCAGCAGCCCCCTCTCTCCTGAGACCTACGAGCAGTACTTC. Its translation is CASSPLSPETYEQYF.

The J gene is TRBJ2-1, the V gene TRBV29-1; 9 positions match TRBD1. CDR1 is SQVTM and CDR2 is ANQGSEA in the germline V gene. The CDR3 is 15 residues long. V gave up 8 bases and J gave up 3 bases; unmatched junction bases: 11. CDR3 residues: CSLTSGQGVYNEQFF. The CDR3 DNA sequence: TGCAGCCTAACTTCGGGACAGGGAGTCTACAATGAGCAGTTCTTC.

This clone was counted a few times. The chain couples TRBV27 to TRBJ2-1, with a possible D match to TRBD1 (5 bases). The CDR3 has 11 residues. The germline gives CDR1 MNHEY, CDR2 SMNVEV (reference sequence). Trimming left V 5 bases short and J 10 bases short, with 9 bases between. The CDR3 DNA follows: TGTGCCAGCAGTAACTACAGGGAGCAGTTCTTC. Translation: CASSNYREQFF.

The V and J genes are TRBV7-9 and TRBJ2-7; 9 positions agree with TRBD1. Trimming cost V 4 bases and J 2 bases; bases outside gene matches: 3. The CDR3 has 14 amino acids. From germline, CDR1 is SEHNR and CDR2 FQNEAQ (reference sequence). The CDR3, as DNA: TGTGCCAGCAGCTCCGGGACAGGGACCTACGAGCAGTACTTC. This encodes CASSSGTGTYEQYF.

The chain recombines TRBV28 with TRBJ2-4, with 8 bases that match TRBD1. Germline V lookup: CDR1 MDHEN, CDR2 SYDVKM. CDR3 size: 13 residues. The V segment lost 7 bases and the J segment 6 bases; nucleotides outside the gene matches: 5. This CDR3 reads CASKETGVNIQYF. CDR3 coding DNA: TGTGCCAGCAAGGAGACAGGGGTAAACATTCAGTACTTC.

The V call is TRBV30, the J call TRBJ2-1, with TRBD1 matching over 8 bases. Germline assignment: CDR1 GTSNPN and CDR2 SVGIG (reference sequence). The CDR3 contains 15 residues. V shed 3 bases, J shed 5 bases, and the junction held 9 bases outside the gene matches. CDR3 region: CAWSLGQGPNNEQFF. The CDR3 DNA reads TGTGCCTGGAGCCTCGGACAGGGCCCTAACAATGAGCAGTTCTTC.

The chain has TRBV2 and TRBJ1-1, with D tentatively TRBD1 (5 bases). The CDR3 spans 11 residues. The germline V gene encodes CDR1 SNHLY and CDR2 FYNNEI. V gave up 6 bases and J gave up 10 bases, with 12 bases separating them. The CDR3 bases are TGTGCCAGCAGCGGGGGTGTAGTAGCTTTCTTT. The encoded protein is CASSGGVVAFF.

The chain recombines TRBV2 with TRBJ1-1; TRBD1 matches at 9 bases. J lost 6 bases, V lost 9 bases, and 14 bases had no gene match. The germline V gene has CDR1 SNHLY and CDR2 FYNNEI. The CDR3 extends over 15 amino acids. The chain's CDR3 is CASGRDRVGIAEAFF. As DNA, the CDR3 is TGTGCCAGTGGCCGGGACAGGGTAGGAATCGCTGAAGCTTTCTTT.

This chain links TRBV20-1 with TRBJ2-7, with TRBD1 matching 12 bases. The V segment lost 3 bases and the J segment 4 bases; nucleotides outside the gene matches: 10. The CDR3 covers 16 residues. Germline CDR1 DFQATT, CDR2 SNEGSKA (reference sequence). The CDR3 sequence: CSASFPGQGALYEQYF. The CDR3 nucleotides are TGCAGTGCTAGTTTCCCGGGACAGGGGGCGCTGTACGAGCAGTACTTC.

The chain links TRBV9 to TRBJ2-3; D might be TRBD1 (6 bases). Trimming shortened V by 0 bases and J by 3 bases, and 11 bases separated the two germline ends. This CDR3 is 15 amino acids long. Germline CDR1 is SGDLS and CDR2 is YYNGEE. The CDR3: CASSVGTARTDTQYF. The CDR3 DNA reads as TGTGCCAGCAGCGTAGGGACAGCCCGAACAGATACGCAGTATTTT.

This chain joins TRBV7-3 and TRBJ1-1; D is undetermined. There are 14 residues in the CDR3. The V end was cut by 5 bases, the J end by 1 base, with 11 bases between. CDR1 is SGHTA, CDR2 FQGTGA, per germline. The CDR3 nucleotides are TGTGCCAGCAGCACAACGGGGTCGAACACTGAAGCTTTCTTT. Translated, it gives CASSTTGSNTEAFF.

The chain's CDR3 is CASSYPGGGRETQYF. Here the CDR3 DNA reads TGTGCCAGCAGTTACCCCGGGGGGGGGCGAGAGACCCAGTACTTC. The chain uses TRBV6-6 and TRBJ2-5, with 8 nucleotides matching TRBD2. This CDR3 comprises 15 residues. CDR1 and CDR2 from the germline V gene are MNHNY and SVGAGI (reference sequence). The V gene end was trimmed by 2 bases and the J gene end by 4 bases; junction bases not matched to a gene: 6.

The chain joins TRBV11-2 to TRBJ2-7; 13 nucleotides match TRBD2. V shed 5 bases and J 4 bases; nucleotides not matched to a gene: 11. Germline loops: CDR1 SGHAT, CDR2 FQNNGV. This CDR3 is built from 17 residues. The DNA of the CDR3 is TGTGCCAGCAGCCGGGGACTAGCGGGATCCTCGGGTTACGAGCAGTACTTC. Translating it yields CASSRGLAGSSGYEQYF.

This chain joins TRBV9 and TRBJ2-3, with 11 bases fitting TRBD2. The CDR3 has 16 residues. Germline loops: CDR1 SGDLS, CDR2 YYNGEE. The ends lost 3 bases at V and 0 bases at J; junction bases unmatched: 3. This CDR3 is CASSGIAGGSTDTQYF. The CDR3 nucleotides read TGTGCCAGCAGCGGGATAGCGGGGGGGAGCACAGATACGCAGTATTTT.

The J gene is TRBJ1-6, the V gene TRBV7-9, with D possibly TRBD1 on 5 matching bases. Trimming removed 3 bases from V and 7 bases from J, with 10 bases in between. The CDR3 extends over 14 amino acids. Germline V lookup: CDR1 SEHNR, CDR2 FQNEAQ (reference sequence). The CDR3 nucleotides read TGTGCCAGCAGCTTCGAAGGACAAAATTCACCCCTCCACTTT. Its protein product is CASSFEGQNSPLHF. Supplemented by reference TRBV7-9 and TRBJ1-6, the full variable domain reads DTGVSQNPRHKITKRGQNVTFRCDPISEHNRLYWYRQTLGQGPEFLTYFQNEAQLEKSRLLSDRFSAERPKGSFSTLEIQRTEQGDSAMYLCASSFEGQNSPLHFGNGTRLTVT.

This chain uses TRBV3-1 (or the pseudogene TRBV3-2) with TRBJ1-2; 7 positions match TRBD1. CDR3 length equals 14 residues. Trimming took 1 base from V and 5 from J; bases not matched to a gene: 4. Germline V gene sequence: CDR1 LGHDT, CDR2 YNNKEL (reference sequence). For the CDR3, the DNA is TGTGCCAGCAGCCAAGGGGCACAGGGGTATGGCTACACCTTC. Translating gives CASSQGAQGYGYTF.

As for this clone: Other DNA sequences in this specimen translate into the identical CDR3. The J gene is TRBJ2-7, the V gene TRBV19; D gene unclear. The CDR3 spans 13 residues. The germline V and J ends were trimmed by 3 bases and 3 bases, with 9 bases remaining between them. Germline V gene data show CDR1 as LNHDA and CDR2 as SQIVND (reference sequence). In nucleotides, the CDR3 is TGTGCCAGTAGTATGGGCAGATACTACGAGCAGTACTTC. It encodes CASSMGRYYEQYF.

This clone was detected ten times or more. The CDR3 DNA sequence: TGTGCCAGCAGCCACATATCCGGGAGGGCCAACGAGCAGTACTTC. Encoded protein: CASSHISGRANEQYF. The chain carries TRBV7-2 and TRBJ2-7; 8 bases are shared with TRBD2. The V and J ends lost 5 bases and 5 bases, in that order; junction bases with no gene match: 11. Germline V lookup: CDR1 SGHTA, CDR2 FQGNSA. The CDR3 runs 15 residues.

V usage is TRBV2 and J usage is TRBJ1-2; possible D gene TRBD1, 5 bases. The CDR3 sequence is 14 residues long. The V gene's germline CDR1 is SNHLY and CDR2 FYNNEI. Trimming took off 4 bases at V and 3 bases at J, with 12 bases between the two ends. The CDR3 sequence: CASSAREEDYGYTF. The CDR3 DNA follows: TGTGCCAGCAGTGCCAGGGAAGAGGACTATGGCTACACCTTC.

This rearrangement joins TRBV4-3 to TRBJ1-2; D perhaps matches TRBD1 (6 bases). V was shortened by 0 bases and J by 10 bases, with 18 bases between the two germline ends. Looked up from germline, CDR1 is LGHNA and CDR2 is YSLEER. The CDR3 has 15 amino acids. CDR3 loop: CASSQDRSRGRTYTF. The CDR3 nucleotides read TGCGCCAGCAGCCAAGATAGGAGCAGGGGTAGAACCTACACCTTC.

The rearrangement links TRBV5-6 to TRBJ1-1; D not certain. Trimming took 4 bases from V and 3 from J, leaving 10 bases between them. Germline V gene data show CDR1 as SGHDT and CDR2 as YYEEEE. CDR3 length: 13 amino acids. CDR3 nucleotide sequence: TGTGCCAGCAGCCCCTTACAGTACACTGAAGCTTTCTTT. Translated: CASSPLQYTEAFF.

The chain combines TRBV19 with TRBJ2-7; tentative D call: TRBD2 (5 bases). CDR1 is LNHDA, CDR2 SQIVND, per germline (reference sequence). V was cut by 3 bases and J by 4 bases, with 13 bases left in between. This CDR3 contains 14 residues. The CDR3 region has the DNA TGTGCCAGTAGTATCCGGGGTTCGGGATACGAGCAGTACTTC. Residues: CASSIRGSGYEQYF.